This is a list of T cell receptor beta chains from one sample in a study of T cells after yellow fever vaccination. TCRdb reprocessed the 5' RACE reads via MiXCR and lists one record per CDR3 protein. The sample shows 140,000 to 150,000 distinct CDR3 sequences, approximately 6.6% of them seen only once. The sequencing here drew on CD4+ T cells sorted from PBMCs, taken 10 days after the yellow fever booster vaccination. These receptors were obtained from a man aged 25 to 45 who received the YFV17D yellow fever vaccine. CDR3s include the opening cysteine and the closing phenylalanine or tryptophan. D genes are given only for firm matches. A clone size is listed for some rows: how often the clone was seen (once, few, many), or a class if it is expanded.

CDR3aa | CDR3nt | abundance | v_gene | d_gene | len | j_gene
CASSFYSYGYTF | TGTGCCAGCAGTTTTTATAGCTATGGCTACACCTTC | many | TRBV27 | NA | 12 | TRBJ1-2
CTTSRDTARAFEQYF | TGTACCACCAGCAGAGATACGGCCAGGGCTTTCGAGCAGTACTTC | few | TRBV15 | NA | 15 | TRBJ2-7
CASSIAHLGGTGSYEQYF | TGTGCCAGTAGTATAGCTCACCTCGGAGGGACAGGGAGCTACGAGCAGTACTTC | many | TRBV19 | TRBD1 | 18 | TRBJ2-7
CSAGRGDRGYNEQFF | TGCAGTGCTGGAAGGGGGGACAGGGGTTACAATGAGCAGTTCTTC | many | TRBV20-1 | TRBD1 | 15 | TRBJ2-1
CATSDPGLYSSTDTQYF | TGTGCCACCAGTGATCCGGGACTATACTCTAGCACAGATACGCAGTATTTT | many | TRBV24-1 | TRBD2 | 17 | TRBJ2-3
CASSPGANYGYTF | TGTGCCAGCTCACCGGGCGCAAACTATGGCTACACCTTC | many | TRBV18 | NA | 13 | TRBJ1-2
CASSRPRALLQETQYF | TGTGCCAGCAGCCGTCCCCGGGCCCTTCTTCAAGAGACCCAGTACTTC | many | TRBV7-2 | NA | 16 | TRBJ2-5
CSARFPGRALYEQYF | TGCAGTGCCCGGTTTCCGGGCAGGGCACTCTACGAGCAGTACTTC | NA | TRBV20-1 | NA | 15 | TRBJ2-7
CASSVADSYNEQFF | TGTGCCAGCAGCGTGGCGGACAGCTACAATGAGCAGTTCTTC | many | TRBV7-2 | NA | 14 | TRBJ2-1
CASTGYGANVLTF | TGTGCCAGCACCGGGTATGGGGCCAACGTCCTGACTTTC | many | TRBV28 | NA | 13 | TRBJ2-6
CASSQDSVPNQPQHF | TGCGCCAGCAGCCAAGATTCTGTCCCAAATCAGCCCCAGCATTTT | many | TRBV4-3 | NA | 15 | TRBJ1-5
CASSFQTLGFEKLFF | TGTGCCAGCAGTTTCCAGACACTAGGCTTTGAAAAACTGTTTTTT | many | TRBV28 | NA | 15 | TRBJ1-4
CASSLQQGDQPQHF | TGTGCCAGCAGCTTACAACAGGGTGATCAGCCCCAGCATTTT | many | TRBV7-2 | NA | 14 | TRBJ1-5
CSVVPFGNEQFF | TGCAGCGTTGTTCCGTTCGGGAATGAGCAGTTCTTC | many | TRBV29-1 | NA | 12 | TRBJ2-1
CASSVQIFADTQYF | TGTGCCAGCAGCGTACAGATATTCGCAGATACGCAGTATTTT | many | TRBV7-6 | NA | 14 | TRBJ2-3
CASSPNLHETQYF | TGTGCTAGCAGCCCCAACCTCCACGAGACCCAGTACTTC | many | TRBV7-7 | NA | 13 | TRBJ2-5
CASSQFLKNQPQHF | TGTGCCAGCAGCCAATTTCTGAAAAATCAGCCCCAGCATTTT | NA | TRBV3-1 | NA | 14 | TRBJ1-5
CATSDGLAGAYEQYF | TGTGCCACCAGTGATGGACTAGCGGGCGCCTACGAGCAGTACTTC | few | TRBV24-1 | TRBD2 | 15 | TRBJ2-7
CASSLNLAGELFF | TGTGCCAGCAGCTTGAATTTAGCCGGGGAGCTGTTTTTT | many | TRBV7-9 | NA | 13 | TRBJ2-2
CASSLAPDRATYEQYF | TGTGCCAGCAGCTTAGCCCCGGACAGGGCAACCTACGAGCAGTACTTC | few | TRBV7-2 | TRBD1 | 16 | TRBJ2-7
CASSFGENQPQHF | TGTGCCAGCAGCTTTGGAGAGAATCAGCCCCAGCATTTT | few | TRBV7-9 | NA | 13 | TRBJ1-5
CASSLFQGNTEAFF | TGTGCCAGCAGTTTATTCCAGGGAAACACTGAAGCTTTCTTT | few | TRBV12-3/TRBV12-4 | NA | 14 | TRBJ1-1
CSFGGPSGEQYF | TGCAGCTTCGGGGGACCTTCGGGTGAGCAGTACTTC | NA | TRBV29-1 | NA | 12 | TRBJ2-7
CASSFAPSAAPIYEQYF | TGCGCCAGCAGCTTCGCGCCCTCTGCGGCGCCCATTTACGAGCAGTACTTC | few | TRBV5-1 | NA | 17 | TRBJ2-7
CAWTLEGGNQPQHF | TGTGCCTGGACCTTAGAGGGGGGGAATCAGCCCCAGCATTTT | NA | TRBV30 | NA | 14 | TRBJ1-5
CASSLAPGGSGTDTQYF | TGCGCCAGCAGCTTGGCCCCGGGCGGGAGCGGCACAGATACGCAGTATTTT | many | TRBV5-1 | TRBD2 | 17 | TRBJ2-3
CSAREGGYEQYF | TGCAGTGCTAGAGAGGGCGGTTACGAGCAGTACTTC | many | TRBV20-1 | NA | 12 | TRBJ2-7
CSATQGRGPGELFF | TGCAGTGCTACTCAGGGGAGAGGTCCCGGGGAGCTGTTTTTT | many | TRBV20-1 | NA | 14 | TRBJ2-2
CASSLQEAVQTDTQYF | TGTGCCAGCTCACTCCAGGAGGCGGTCCAAACAGATACGCAGTATTTT | NA | TRBV18 | NA | 16 | TRBJ2-3
CASSLAPGTSGSGEQFF | TGTGCCAGCAGCTTGGCCCCCGGGACTAGCGGGAGTGGTGAGCAGTTCTTC | NA | TRBV5-6 | TRBD2 | 17 | TRBJ2-1
CASSFREANEKLFF | TGTGCCAGCAGTTTCAGGGAGGCGAATGAAAAACTGTTTTTT | many | TRBV12-3/TRBV12-4 | NA | 14 | TRBJ1-4
CASSLDGASNQPQHF | TGCGCCAGCAGCTTGGATGGGGCAAGCAATCAGCCCCAGCATTTT | NA | TRBV5-1 | NA | 15 | TRBJ1-5
CSARVPLASWHTGELFF | TGCAGTGCTAGAGTTCCCTTGGCTAGCTGGCACACCGGGGAGCTGTTTTTT | NA | TRBV20-1 | NA | 17 | TRBJ2-2
CASSLRQGMDQPQHF | TGTGCCAGCAGCTTACGACAGGGGATGGATCAGCCCCAGCATTTT | many | TRBV7-2 | TRBD1 | 15 | TRBJ1-5
CASSASRDRDQPYEQYF | TGTGCCAGCAGCGCGTCCCGGGACAGAGACCAACCCTACGAGCAGTACTTC | NA | TRBV21-1 | NA | 17 | TRBJ2-7
CASSGLANEQFF | TGTGCCAGCAGCGGACTAGCAAATGAGCAGTTCTTC | many | TRBV12-3/TRBV12-4 | TRBD2 | 12 | TRBJ2-1
CASSSIRGTGGSNTQYF | TGTGCCAGCAGCTCCATCCGGGGGACAGGCGGATCTAATACGCAGTATTTT | many | TRBV7-3 | TRBD1 | 17 | TRBJ2-3
CAVRFGDYEQYF | TGTGCCGTCAGATTCGGGGACTACGAGCAGTACTTC | many | TRBV10-3 | NA | 12 | TRBJ2-7
CASSRRGLITGELFF | TGCGCCAGCAGCCGACGGGGACTAATCACCGGGGAGCTGTTTTTT | many | TRBV4-3 | TRBD2 | 15 | TRBJ2-2
CASSPLEEGYGYTF | TGCGCCAGCAGCCCGCTTGAGGAGGGCTATGGCTACACCTTC | many | TRBV4-3 | NA | 14 | TRBJ1-2
CASVNYEQYF | TGTGCCAGCGTCAACTACGAGCAGTACTTC | many | TRBV6-1 | NA | 10 | TRBJ2-7
CASSYDGKQFF | TGTGCCAGCAGTTATGATGGAAAGCAGTTCTTC | many | TRBV6-5 | NA | 11 | TRBJ2-1
CAWGTGLGNEQFF | TGTGCCTGGGGGACCGGTTTAGGCAATGAGCAGTTCTTC | many | TRBV30 | NA | 13 | TRBJ2-1
CASRTSGTSAAWGQFF | TGTGCCAGCAGGACGAGCGGGACTAGCGCCGCATGGGGGCAGTTCTTC | many | TRBV2 | TRBD2 | 16 | TRBJ2-1
CASSYSGSAPELFF | TGTGCCAGCAGTTACTCGGGGTCGGCCCCGGAGCTGTTTTTT | many | TRBV6-2/TRBV6-3 | NA | 14 | TRBJ2-2
CATSLGTLTDTQYF | TGTGCCACCAGCTTAGGGACGCTCACAGATACGCAGTATTTT | many | TRBV15 | NA | 14 | TRBJ2-3
CASSAREGYTEAFF | TGCGCCAGCAGCGCCCGGGAGGGGTACACTGAAGCTTTCTTT | many | TRBV5-1 | NA | 14 | TRBJ1-1
CASSLSRGNTNTGELFF | TGTGCCAGCAGCTTAAGTCGCGGGAATACTAACACCGGGGAGCTGTTTTTT | NA | TRBV11-3 | NA | 17 | TRBJ2-2
CSAGRGDTEAFF | TGCAGTGCCGGCAGAGGGGACACTGAAGCTTTCTTT | NA | TRBV20-1 | NA | 12 | TRBJ1-1
CASSLRREGLGTGELFF | TGTGCCAGCAGCTTACGGCGGGAGGGCCTCGGCACCGGGGAGCTGTTTTTT | many | TRBV11-2 | TRBD2 | 17 | TRBJ2-2